The 26 T cell receptor beta chains given below trace back to one sample, sequenced in a study of blood T cells in healthy people across ages. The authors ran a second PCR of about 6 to 11 cycles using a sample-barcoded 5' primer and a J-beta primer mix. Each CDR3 protein gets one entry after TCRdb re-called the 5' RACE reads with MiXCR. The sample lists almost 1 million distinct CDR3 sequences, about 53% seen once, with about a fifth in the top ten. Sequencing input: blood. The receptors were gathered from an older woman in good health.

The sample holds a few counts of this clonotype. The rearrangement joins TRBV7-2 to TRBJ2-1, with 8 bases matching TRBD2. Losses at the gene ends were 5 bases for V and 5 bases for J; bases not matched to a gene: 14. CDR1 SGHTA and CDR2 FQGNSA come from the germline V gene. This CDR3 contains 17 residues. The CDR3 loop reads CASSRGGGRRLHNEQFF. In DNA form, the CDR3 reads TGTGCCAGCAGCCGGGGGGGCGGGAGGAGGCTCCACAATGAGCAGTTCTTC.

The chain couples TRBV20-1 to TRBJ1-5, with 8 bases matching TRBD1. In germline, CDR1 is DFQATT, CDR2 SNEGSKA (reference sequence). After removal of 3 bases from V and 2 bases from J, the junction contained 6 bases not matched to a gene. The CDR3 extends over 15 amino acids. CDR3 sequence (DNA): TGCAGTGCTAGCCGATCGGGACAGGGCAATCAGCCCCAGCATTTT. Translated: CSASRSGQGNQPQHF.

The chain combines TRBV4-3 with TRBJ1-2; D uncertain. Germline CDR1 is LGHNA and CDR2 is YSLEER. The CDR3 is 15 residues long. Trimming removed 0 bases at V and 0 bases at J, with 8 bases between. The CDR3 bases are TGCGCCAGCAGCCAAGAGACACGACCTAACTATGGCTACACCTTC. It specifies CASSQETRPNYGYTF.

This clonotype has more than one count but fewer than ten. CDR3 DNA: TGCAGTGCTATTCACCCCGGGGGCGAAGAGACCCAGTACTTC. Its protein product is CSAIHPGGEETQYF. This chain joins TRBV20-1 and TRBJ2-7, with D possibly called TRBD1 or TRBD2 (6 bases each). The end of the DNA aligns better with TRBJ2-5, so the J call may be wrong. CDR1 is DFQATT, CDR2 SNEGSKA, per germline (reference sequence). CDR3 length equals 14 residues.

This clonotype was detected only a few times. The chain uses TRBV28 and TRBJ2-7; TRBD2 aligns across 11 bases. This CDR3 is built from 16 residues. CDR1 is MDHEN and CDR2 is SYDVKM in the germline V gene. V trimming: 6 bases; J trimming: 2 bases; junction bases outside the gene matches: 9. CDR3 in DNA: TGTGCCAGCAGCCCGAATGGACTAGCGGGTACCTACGAGCAGTACTTC. This codes for CASSPNGLAGTYEQYF.

The chain recombines TRBV5-8 with TRBJ2-3, with 8 positions matching TRBD2. This CDR3 spans 15 amino acids. CDR1 is SGHTS and CDR2 is YDEGEE in the germline V gene. V gave up 2 bases and J gave up 2 bases; unmatched junction bases: 4. The CDR3 DNA reads TGTGCCAGCAGCTTTGGTAGCGGGGACACAGATACGCAGTATTTT. This codes for CASSFGSGDTDTQYF.

This chain uses TRBV5-5 with TRBJ2-5, with 8 bases identical to TRBD1. The CDR3 has 14 residues. The J segment lost 4 bases and the V segment lost 4 bases, leaving 6 bases of the junction unmatched. Per germline, CDR1 SGHKS and CDR2 YYEKEE (reference sequence). As DNA, the CDR3 is TGTGCCAGCAGCGAGGGACAGGAGTTAGAGACCCAGTACTTC. Encoded protein: CASSEGQELETQYF.

The V gene is TRBV28, the J gene TRBJ1-5, with D possibly matching TRBD1 (5 bases). Germline CDR1 reads MDHEN; CDR2 reads SYDVKM. The CDR3 loop spans 14 amino acids. V shed 2 bases and J shed 7 bases, with 12 bases lying between them. CDR3 residues: CASSLIDSGQPQHF. CDR3 bases: TGTGCCAGCAGTTTAATCGACAGCGGGCAGCCCCAGCATTTT.

The table lists this clonotype with a few counts. The V and J genes are TRBV20-1 and TRBJ2-7, with D perhaps matching TRBD1 (6 bases). V was pared by 2 bases and J by 2 bases, with 13 bases between. The CDR3 runs 14 residues. Germline CDR1 DFQATT, CDR2 SNEGSKA (reference sequence). In DNA, the CDR3 is TGCAGTGCTAGACAAACAGGGACCCCCTACGAGCAGTACTTC. As protein: CSARQTGTPYEQYF.

This chain joins TRBV3-1 and TRBJ2-7; TRBD2 aligns across 8 bases. V dropped 2 bases and J dropped 0; count of bases not matched to a gene: 6. This CDR3 is 16 amino acids long. CDR1 LGHDT and CDR2 YNNKEL come from the germline V gene (reference sequence). The CDR3 reads CASSQCLAGSSYEQYF. The CDR3 bases are TGTGCCAGCAGCCAATGCTTAGCGGGAAGCTCCTACGAGCAGTACTTC.

J is TRBJ2-7 and V is TRBV7-9, with D possibly called TRBD1 or TRBD2 (5 bases each). Germline CDR1 and CDR2: SEHNR and FQNEAQ (reference sequence). Deletions cut 0 bases from V and 5 bases from J, with 8 bases between. This CDR3 is built from 13 residues. The CDR3 nucleotides are TGTGCCAGCAGCTTAGCGGGGACGGACGAGCAGTACTTC. It is translated as CASSLAGTDEQYF. Full variable domain (rest looked up from reference TRBV7-9 and TRBJ2-7): DTGVSQNPRHKITKRGQNVTFRCDPISEHNRLYWYRQTLGQGPEFLTYFQNEAQLEKSRLLSDRFSAERPKGSFSTLEIQRTEQGDSAMYLCASSLAGTDEQYFGPGTRLTVT.

The chain carries TRBV7-3 and TRBJ2-5, with D possibly matching TRBD2 (7 bases). V lost 0 bases, J lost 1 base, and 15 bases lay in between. The germline CDR1 and CDR2 sequences are SGHTA and FQGTGA. CDR3 length: 17 residues. In DNA, the CDR3 is TGTGCCAGCAGCTTAACGTCGGGGGCTAGCGGCCAAGAGACCCAGTACTTC. Protein sequence: CASSLTSGASGQETQYF.

This clonotype was recorded a few times. V is TRBV29-1 and J is TRBJ2-3; D not certain. The CDR3 has 14 residues. V was pared by 4 bases and J by 1 base, with 12 bases between. In germline, CDR1 is SQVTM, CDR2 ANQGSEA. DNA of the CDR3: TGCAGCGTTGGAGGTAGAAGCGGCACAGATACGCAGTATTTT. Translated: CSVGGRSGTDTQYF.

This clonotype was seen a handful of times. This chain joins TRBV10-3 and TRBJ1-4; D remains unclear. The V end was cut by 3 bases, the J end by 4 bases, with 21 bases between. CDR1 and CDR2 from the germline V gene are ENHRY and SYGVKD. This CDR3 region has 18 residues. Here the CDR3 DNA reads TGTGCCATCAGTGACACAGAACTTTACGGGATCCTTAATGAAAAACTGTTTTTT. Encoded protein: CAISDTELYGILNEKLFF.

The chain links TRBV12-3 or TRBV12-4 to TRBJ2-7; weak D call: TRBD1 (5 bases). V lost 7 bases and J 0 bases, leaving 13 bases between the germline ends. The CDR3 has 14 residues. The chain's CDR3 is CASTSGASSYEQYF. DNA for the CDR3: TGTGCCAGCACCTCTGGGGCGAGCTCCTACGAGCAGTACTTC.

J is TRBJ1-2 and V is TRBV4-1, with TRBD1 as a possible D gene (5 bases). The CDR3 is 17 amino acids. Per germline, CDR1 MGHRA and CDR2 YSYEKL. Trimming removed 3 bases from V and 3 bases from J, with 20 bases in between. The CDR3 DNA reads TGCGCCAGCAGCCAGAGGGCGATCCTGACGGGGGACTATGGCTACACCTTC. Translation: CASSQRAILTGDYGYTF.

V usage is TRBV6-5 and J usage is TRBJ2-3; 7 nucleotides match TRBD2. Germline lookup yields CDR1 MNHEY and CDR2 SVGAGI. This CDR3 region has 13 residues. Unmatched junction bases numbered 4, after V lost 7 bases and J lost 3 bases. CDR3 nucleotides: TGTGCCAGCAACCGGGGGGAAACAGATACGCAGTATTTT. Its protein product is CASNRGETDTQYF.

This chain connects TRBV6-1 to TRBJ1-4; D not resolved. The CDR3 runs to 12 residues. V gave up 4 bases and J gave up 7 bases, with 7 bases separating them. The germline gives CDR1 MNHNS, CDR2 SASEGT. The CDR3 nucleotides read TGTGCCAGCAGTGCATCGGCTGAAAAACTGTTTTTT. Its translation is CASSASAEKLFF.

The CDR3 here is CASSREGAGLGQPQHF. The CDR3 DNA reads TGTGCCAGCAGTCGGGAAGGGGCCGGTTTAGGTCAGCCCCAGCATTTT. This chain connects TRBV6-6 to TRBJ1-5, with D tentatively TRBD1 (5 bases). The V gene lost 5 bases and the J gene lost 6 bases, with 20 bases spanning the gap. The CDR3 sequence is 16 residues long. The germline gives CDR1 MNHNY, CDR2 SVGAGI (reference sequence).

V gene TRBV12-1 combines with J gene TRBJ2-7. TRBV12-1 is shown as a pseudogene. The CDR3 has 12 residues. CDR3 in DNA: TGTGCCAGCAGCTTTGAGCCCTACGAGCAGTACTTC. Translating gives CASSFEPYEQYF.

The J gene is TRBJ1-6, the V gene TRBV3-1; a weak D match, TRBD1 (5 bases). There are 13 residues in the CDR3. Germline V lookup: CDR1 LGHDT, CDR2 YNNKEL (reference sequence). V dropped 1 base and J dropped 13 bases, with 11 bases sitting between them. The CDR3 loop is CASSQGGIAPLHF. Written as DNA, the CDR3 is TGTGCCAGCAGCCAAGGGGGCATCGCGCCCCTCCACTTT.

The DNA for the CDR3 is TGTGCCAGCTCGTCGATGAGGGGGGTGCCAGATACGCAGTATTTT. It codes for CASSSMRGVPDTQYF. The rearrangement joins TRBV30 to TRBJ2-3; D could derive from TRBD1 or TRBD2 (6 bases each). Germline values: CDR1 GTSNPN, CDR2 SVGIG (reference sequence). Trimming left V 8 bases short and J 4 bases short, with 22 bases between. The CDR3 is 15 amino acids.

This clonotype was observed at least ten times. The V and J genes are TRBV4-2 and TRBJ1-4; D call uncertain. Germline loops: CDR1 LGHNA, CDR2 YNFKEQ. CDR3 size: 15 residues. The germline V and J ends were trimmed by 1 base and 8 bases, with 14 bases remaining between them. CDR3 sequence (DNA): TGTGCCAGCAGCCAAGTAGTTGCCCCGAGAGAAAAACTGTTTTTT. Protein: CASSQVVAPREKLFF.

The J gene is TRBJ2-7, the V gene TRBV7-2; D not resolved. There are 15 residues in the CDR3. Trimming removed 5 bases from V and 3 bases from J, with 17 bases in between. Germline CDR1 SGHTA, CDR2 FQGNSA. The CDR3 DNA follows: TGTGCCAGCAGCCCTAACCCCCGGAGAAACTACGAGCAGTACTTC. Translated, it gives CASSPNPRRNYEQYF.

This clonotype was observed a few times. The V gene is TRBV12-3 or TRBV12-4, the J gene TRBJ2-7, with D perhaps matching TRBD1 (6 bases). V lost 0 bases and J lost 3, with 9 bases in between. This CDR3 has 14 residues. In DNA form, the CDR3 reads TGTGCCAGCAGTTTAGCCCCCAGGGGCTACGAGCAGTACTTC. Protein product: CASSLAPRGYEQYF.

The chain joins TRBV11-2 to TRBJ2-5; TRBD1 aligns across 8 bases. Matching the DNA end better, TRBJ2-7 makes the J call doubtful. From germline, CDR1 is SGHAT and CDR2 FQNNGV. This CDR3 spans 16 amino acids. CDR3 DNA sequence: TGTGCCAGCAGCCCGACCCCGGGACAGGCCTTCTACGAGCAGTACTTC. It codes for CASSPTPGQAFYEQYF.